These 15 T cell receptor beta chains share one sample of origin, sequenced in a study of PD-L1 blockade in urothelial cancer. TCRdb's copy holds only in-frame clones and misses some; the assay was immunoSEQ multiplex PCR. The sample holds around 110,000 clones, around nine tenths seen once. Time point reported: peripheral blood 6 weeks after treatment start. The specimen was PBMCs, collected around atezolizumab (anti-PD-L1) treatment. The receptors originated from a man in his sixties with urothelial cancer.

The chain joins TRBV7-8 to TRBJ2-7; 7 nucleotides line up with TRBD2. The germline gives CDR1 SGHVS, CDR2 FQNEAQ. This CDR3 has 15 residues. Trimming cost V 8 bases and J 3 bases; bases outside gene matches: 13. The CDR3 protein is CASGMRGGLFYEQYF. The CDR3 nucleotides are TGTGCCAGCGGCATGAGGGGAGGGCTTTTCTACGAGCAGTACTTC.

The rearrangement joins TRBV7-6 to TRBJ1-5; D unclear. The V gene's germline CDR1 is SGHVS and CDR2 FNYEAQ. Trimming took 1 base from V and 0 from J, leaving 7 bases between them. The length of the CDR3 is 15 residues. CDR3 residues: CASSLGRNSNQPQHF. CDR3 nucleotides: TGTGCCAGCAGCTTAGGGAGAAATAGCAATCAGCCCCAGCATTTT.

The gene calls are TRBV7-2 and TRBJ2-2; D unclear. Per germline, CDR1 SGHTA and CDR2 FQGNSA. The CDR3 totals 16 residues. The V end was cut by 1 base, the J end by 1 base, with 10 bases between. In nucleotides, the CDR3 is TGTGCCAGCAGCTTAGTTCCAGGTGGGAACACCGGGGAGCTGTTTTTT. Translated: CASSLVPGGNTGELFF. The full variable domain, rest sourced from reference TRBV7-2 and TRBJ2-2, is GAGVSQSPSNKVTEKGKDVELRCDPISGHTALYWYRQSLGQGLEFLIYFQGNSAPDKSGLPSDRFSAERTGGSVSTLTIQRTQQEDSAVYLCASSLVPGGNTGELFFGEGSRLTVL.

The chain links TRBV28 to TRBJ2-1; TRBD2 aligns across 9 bases. Trimming took 7 bases from V and 7 from J; bases not matched to a gene: 11. CDR1 is MDHEN and CDR2 is SYDVKM in the germline V gene. This CDR3 region has 15 residues. This CDR3 is CASIGGGAYRNEQFF. CDR3 nucleotide sequence: TGTGCCAGCATAGGCGGGGGGGCGTATCGGAATGAGCAGTTCTTC.

V is TRBV27 and J is TRBJ2-1, with D unclear. The V gene's germline CDR1 is MNHEY and CDR2 SMNVEV (reference sequence). Trimming took off 5 bases at V and 7 bases at J, with 9 bases between the two ends. CDR3 length: 12 residues. As DNA, the CDR3 is TGTGCCAGCAGTATTTGGCCTAATGAGCAGTTCTTC. Translating gives CASSIWPNEQFF.

The rearrangement joins TRBV6-1 to TRBJ2-1; 8 bases fit TRBD1. V lost 10 bases and J lost 3; bases outside the gene matches: 5. The CDR3 contains 13 residues. Germline assignment: CDR1 MNHNS and CDR2 SASEGT. CDR3 in amino acids: CATKGQDYNEQFF. In nucleotides, the CDR3 is TGTGCCACCAAGGGACAGGACTACAATGAGCAGTTCTTC.

V gene TRBV5-1 combines with J gene TRBJ2-7, with 13 bases aligning to TRBD2. CDR3 length: 14 amino acids. Germline CDR1 reads SGHRS; CDR2 reads YFSETQ. The ends lost 4 bases at V and 4 bases at J; junction bases unmatched: 2. The CDR3, as DNA: TGCGCCAGCAGCCGGACTAGCGGGAGTTACGAGCAGTACTTC. It translates to CASSRTSGSYEQYF.

The chain couples TRBV5-1 to TRBJ2-3; 10 nucleotides line up with TRBD1. CDR1 is SGHRS, CDR2 YFSETQ, per germline. Germline trimming cut 4 bases from V and 4 bases from J; bases unmatched to any gene: 9. CDR3 size: 16 residues. In DNA form, the CDR3 reads TGCGCCAGCAGCGTCACCGGGACAGGGGCCCCAGATACGCAGTATTTT. This codes for CASSVTGTGAPDTQYF.

The chain employs TRBV6-5 and TRBJ1-4; maybe TRBD1 (5 bases). CDR3 length: 14 amino acids. V shed 6 bases and J shed 8 bases, with 16 bases lying between them. CDR1 is MNHEY, CDR2 SVGAGI, per germline. In DNA form, the CDR3 reads TGTGCCAGCAGCCCCGGGGGATCCCAGGAAAAACTGTTTTTT. It encodes CASSPGGSQEKLFF.

J is TRBJ2-2 and V is TRBV29-1; tentative D call: TRBD2 (6 bases). V lost 3 bases to trimming and J lost 5 bases, with 10 bases between them. The CDR3 consists of 13 residues. CDR1 and CDR2 from the germline V gene are SQVTM and ANQGSEA. CDR3 region: CSVEWSGTGELFF. The CDR3 nucleotides read TGCAGCGTTGAGTGGAGCGGGACCGGGGAGCTGTTTTTT.

The chain links TRBV7-8 to TRBJ2-7; D gene unclear. V lost 2 bases, J lost 2 bases, and 10 bases lay in between. Per germline, CDR1 SGHVS and CDR2 FQNEAQ. The CDR3 is made up of 14 amino acids. CDR3: CASSLSDGAYEQYF. DNA for the CDR3: TGTGCCAGCAGCTTATCAGACGGAGCCTACGAGCAGTACTTC.

The rearrangement joins TRBV7-2 to TRBJ1-5, with D uncertain. The CDR3 is 15 amino acids. Germline lookup yields CDR1 SGHTA and CDR2 FQGNSA. V was shortened by 4 bases and J by 0 bases, with 10 bases between the two germline ends. CDR3 protein: CASSSTENSNQPQHF. CDR3 coding DNA: TGTGCCAGCAGCTCCACAGAGAATAGCAATCAGCCCCAGCATTTT.

The genes are TRBV7-9 and TRBJ2-7; D is perhaps TRBD2 (5 bases). From germline, CDR1 is SEHNR and CDR2 FQNEAQ (reference sequence). This CDR3 region has 14 residues. With 5 bases removed from V and 3 bases from J, the gap between germline ends came to 14 bases. Written as DNA, the CDR3 is TGTGCCAGCAGCCCCCAAAGTCGGGACTACGAGCAGTACTTC. It translates to CASSPQSRDYEQYF.

This chain uses TRBV10-3 with TRBJ1-1, with D perhaps TRBD1 (5 bases). The CDR3 length is 13 residues. Trimming pared 6 bases from V and 5 bases from J, leaving 13 bases between. Germline V gene sequence: CDR1 ENHRY, CDR2 SYGVKD. DNA for the CDR3: TGTGCCATCAGGGGGCGTGATGGTACTGAAGCTTTCTTT. It translates to CAIRGRDGTEAFF.

This rearrangement joins TRBV5-4 to TRBJ1-1, with D hard to call. CDR3 length equals 14 residues. Deletions cut 0 bases from V and 6 bases from J, with 12 bases between. CDR1 is SGHNT, CDR2 YYREEE, per germline (reference sequence). CDR3 sequence reads: CASSLVEGRAEAFF. The CDR3 region has the DNA TGTGCCAGCAGCTTGGTGGAAGGGCGGGCTGAAGCTTTCTTT.